This T cell receptor (beta chain) derives from a study of patients and donors after allogeneic stem cell transplantation. The CDR3 spans 16 residues. Germline V gene sequence: CDR1 MDHEN, CDR2 SYDVKM. J was trimmed by 10 bases and V by 3 bases; bases with no gene match: 10. TCRdb independently ran MiXCR on the RT-PCR reads; one entry per CDR3 protein. The sample records 390,000 or so distinct CDR3 sequences, 16% being singletons. This clonotype was observed a few times. Sequenced sample: blood, either unsorted or a sorted T cell fraction (not recorded which). The sequence came from a human donor who was either an allogeneic HSCT recipient or a stem cell or donor lymphocyte infusion donor (not recorded which). It is not recorded whose cells these are; they may come from a transplant donor. The chain couples TRBV28 to TRBJ1-6; 9 bases align to TRBD1. The CDR3 DNA reads TGTGCCAGCAGTTTGAGGACAGGGGATTTTAGCTCACCCCTCCACTTT. Amino acids: CASSLRTGDFSSPLHF.